The present entry profiles one T cell receptor beta chain with its context. Antigen unknown. The junction had 8 bases not matched to a gene; V was cut back by 4 bases and J by 7 bases. CDR3 length: 14 residues. CDR1 is ENHRY, CDR2 SYGVKD, per germline. This specimen comes from a study of neoadjuvant nivolumab and ipilimumab in lung cancer. Study-wide results and limits: Resected tumors had greater TCR richness and clonality than uninvolved lung. Only a single major-pathologic-response sample was available for clonality analysis.

Using immunoSEQ multiplex PCR, the repertoire was profiled, and TCRdb retains in-frame clones only, with some absent. The data hold approximately 23,000 clones, with approximately 86% observed a single time. Sequences were derived from peripheral blood, sampled before neoadjuvant nivolumab, alone or with ipilimumab. The chain employs TRBV10-3 and TRBJ2-7; 9 bases are shared with TRBD1. This receptor was obtained from an adult with non-small cell lung cancer. DNA of the CDR3: TGTGCCATCAGTGGAGGGACAGGGAGCGAAGAGCAGTACTTC. Its translation is CAISGGTGSEEQYF.